Listed below are T cell receptor beta chains from one sample, sequenced in a study of cytomegalovirus exposure and HLA in healthy donors. The assay was immunoSEQ multiplex PCR, and TCRdb's table has in-frame clones only and misses some. The sample holds 330,000 or so clones, about nine tenths seen once. Sequencing was done on a sample of PBMCs. Source of these receptors: a woman under 30 in good health and CMV-seronegative. The CDR3 runs from the conserved cysteine through the conserved F or W. Fields, in order: J gene, D gene, V gene, CDR3 protein, CDR3 DNA. A D gene is named only where the DNA matches it firmly.

j_call: TRBJ2-3; d_call: TRBD2; v_call: TRBV10-3; cdr3_aa: CAISDPLSGGGGDTQYF; cdr3_nt: TGTGCCATCAGTGACCCCCTAAGCGGCGGGGGGGGTGATACGCAGTATTTT
j_call: TRBJ1-2; d_call: .; v_call: TRBV7-4; cdr3_aa: CASSLARGQDSNYGYTF; cdr3_nt: TGTGCCAGCAGCTTAGCGCGCGGGCAGGATTCTAACTATGGCTACACCTTC
j_call: TRBJ1-5; d_call: TRBD1; v_call: TRBV28; cdr3_aa: CASTTTIRDRGQPQHF; cdr3_nt: TGTGCCAGCACCACCACAATCCGGGACAGGGGACAGCCCCAGCATTTT
j_call: TRBJ1-4; d_call: .; v_call: TRBV4-1; cdr3_aa: CASSQEGVSEKLFF; cdr3_nt: TGCGCCAGCAGCCAAGAGGGCGTATCTGAAAAACTGTTTTTT
j_call: TRBJ1-1; d_call: .; v_call: TRBV4-3; cdr3_aa: CASSQLGESAFF; cdr3_nt: TGCGCCAGCAGCCAATTGGGAGAGTCCGCTTTCTTT
j_call: TRBJ1-1; d_call: TRBD1; v_call: TRBV18; cdr3_aa: CASSQGARGTEAFF; cdr3_nt: TGTGCCAGCTCACAGGGGGCGCGGGGTACTGAAGCTTTCTTT
j_call: TRBJ1-2; d_call: .; v_call: TRBV2; cdr3_aa: CASNPRGLWGYTF; cdr3_nt: TGTGCCAGCAACCCCAGGGGTCTATGGGGCTACACCTTC
j_call: TRBJ2-3; d_call: TRBD2; v_call: TRBV5-4; cdr3_aa: CASSSRLAGAADTQYF; cdr3_nt: TGTGCCAGCAGCTCTCGACTAGCGGGAGCGGCAGATACGCAGTATTTT
j_call: TRBJ1-1; d_call: TRBD1; v_call: TRBV5-4; cdr3_aa: CASSSGGGQKAFF; cdr3_nt: TGTGCCAGCAGCTCCGGAGGGGGACAGAAAGCTTTCTTT
j_call: TRBJ1-5; d_call: .; v_call: TRBV7-9; cdr3_aa: CASSLGAGQPQHF; cdr3_nt: TGTGCCAGCAGCTTAGGCGCGGGTCAGCCCCAGCATTTT
j_call: TRBJ2-1; d_call: TRBD1; v_call: TRBV2; cdr3_aa: CASSGQGGYEQFF; cdr3_nt: TGTGCCAGCAGCGGACAGGGGGGATATGAGCAGTTCTTC